The sequence of this TCR beta chain was determined in a study of tumor-infiltrating lymphocytes in primary liver carcinoma. The investigators made TCR beta cDNA from approximately 500 ng total RNA, using a constant-region primer. Construction of TCR beta libraries relied on three successive nested multiplex PCR rounds employing slightly modified ARM-PCR. The first two PCR rounds used TRBV1-TRBV30 forward primers with a C-beta reverse primer, 10 to 11 cycles each. MiXCR was run by TCRdb on the multiplex PCR reads, yielding one entry per CDR3 protein. The table lists about 200,000 distinct CDR3 sequences, less than 70% of them singletons. RNA isolated from unsorted whole blood supplied the blood RNA, with germline DNA also extracted. Regarding this clonotype: A junction boundary mismatches the germline segment, possibly from a read error.

From germline, CDR1 is SGHAT and CDR2 FQNNGV. CDR3 size: 15 residues. The TCR originated in a woman aged 60-70 years with primary liver carcinoma and hepatitis B virus infection. Sequenced input: peripheral blood. The V call is TRBV11-2, the J call TRBJ2-2; 10 bases align to TRBD2. CDR3 coding DNA: TGTGCCAGCAGCTTGACTAGCGGGCTTACCGGGGAGCTCTTTTTT. Protein: CASSLTSGLTGELFF.